The clone carrying this T cell receptor beta chain was recorded a few times. The antigen is unknown. The sample originates from a study of beta chain features in type 1 diabetes. The investigators reverse transcribed all of the isolated RNA, so they sequenced expressed TCRB transcripts. The table came from immunoSEQ multiplex PCR; TCRdb's copy has only in-frame clones and leaves some out. The sample records under 250,000 clones, under 13% being singletons. Germline assignment: CDR1 SQVTM and CDR2 ANQGSEA. After removal of 2 bases from V and 4 bases from J, the junction contained 3 bases not matched to a gene. CDR3 size: 13 residues. Overall study results and limits: Compared with healthy donors, patients appeared to share more similar naive, central memory and regulatory TCRB repertoires.

The gene calls are TRBV29-1 and TRBJ1-1; 8 positions match TRBD1. The sequenced sample was central memory CD4+ T cells from blood. This sequence originates from a man aged 18 to 30 in good health. CDR3 region: CSVEQGAATEAFF. CDR3 coding DNA: TGCAGCGTTGAACAGGGGGCGGCCACTGAAGCTTTCTTT.